This T cell receptor (beta chain) stems from a study of cytomegalovirus exposure and HLA in healthy donors. Study context: The 120 million or so unique TCR beta sequences, from around 200 million T cells, were found by an earlier analysis.

As to this clone: The antigen remains unidentified.

Whole-study results and caveats: Sequencing depth roughly uniform across donors was assumed in presence/absence analyses. Among donors in an Asian-associated ancestry cluster, a later analysis reportedly found fewer N-insertions than the roughly 650-donor mean.

PCR was performed using 60 Vbeta and 13 Jbeta primers. Generated by immunoSEQ multiplex PCR, the TCRdb table keeps only in-frame clones and is missing some. The data show roughly 120,000 clones, about 81% seen once. This TCR derives from a woman aged 25-40 years in good health and CMV-seronegative. Input material: PBMCs.

CDR3 DNA: TGCAGTGCGACAGGCTACAATGAGCAGTTCTTC. This encodes CSATGYNEQFF. This rearrangement joins TRBV20-1 to TRBJ2-1; TRBD1 is a possible D gene (6 bases). The germline gives CDR1 DFQATT, CDR2 SNEGSKA (reference sequence). V was cut by 6 bases and J by 3 bases, with 6 bases left in between. This CDR3 region has 11 residues.